These T cell receptor beta chains were read from a single sample in a study of OX40 agonist ivuxolimab in advanced cancers. Data came from immunoSEQ multiplex PCR; TCRdb stores just in-frame clones and leaves some out. Here the sample spans tens of thousands of clones, over 80% being singletons. The sequencing used CD4+ or CD8+ T cells sorted from blood, collected in a trial of the OX40 agonist ivuxolimab. Source of these receptors: an adult with an advanced solid tumor such as melanoma, head and neck, liver or kidney cancer. Each CDR3 is given with its conserved first and last residue. D genes are given only for firm matches. Clone sizes are given selectively: once, few, many, or a class where the clone is expanded.

v_gene	j_gene	d_gene	abundance	CDR3aa	CDR3nt
TRBV19	TRBJ1-1	.	.	CASSIRASMNTEAFF	TGTGCCAGTAGTATAAGGGCCAGTATGAACACTGAAGCTTTCTTT
TRBV19	TRBJ2-1	TRBD2	.	CASRPGLAGTSSYNEQFF	TGTGCCAGTAGGCCGGGACTAGCGGGAACCAGCTCCTACAATGAGCAGTTCTTC
TRBV13	TRBJ1-3	.	.	CASSLRLGWGNSGNTIYF	TGTGCCAGCAGCCTCCGACTCGGGTGGGGAAACTCTGGAAACACCATATATTTT
TRBV7-9	TRBJ2-1	.	.	CASSLWGDGTDSYNEQFF	TGTGCCAGCAGCTTATGGGGGGACGGGACTGACTCCTACAATGAGCAGTTCTTC
TRBV5-5	TRBJ2-3	.	once	CASSNDRYTDTQYF	TGTGCCAGCAGCAACGACAGGTACACAGATACGCAGTATTTT
TRBV18	TRBJ2-7	.	few	CASSPPDEWGRSLDEQYF	TGTGCCAGCTCACCACCGGATGAATGGGGGCGAAGCCTCGACGAGCAGTACTTC
TRBV19	TRBJ1-5	.	.	CASSIPGLLRQPQHF	TGTGCCAGTAGTATCCCGGGACTGTTGAGGCAGCCCCAGCATTTT
TRBV7-8	TRBJ1-1	.	.	CASKIGGDTEAFF	TGTGCCAGTAAAATCGGGGGGGACACTGAAGCTTTCTTT
TRBV6-6	TRBJ1-2	.	.	CASRSHSGGYTF	TGTGCCAGCCGGAGTCACTCGGGAGGCTACACCTTC
TRBV30	TRBJ1-1	.	.	CACSHQGRVTEAFF	TGTGCCTGCTCTCATCAGGGGCGGGTCACTGAAGCTTTCTTT
TRBV2	TRBJ1-2	.	.	CASSEHYGYTF	TGTGCCAGCAGTGAACACTATGGCTACACCTTC
TRBV19	TRBJ1-6	TRBD1	once	CASRTGTDYNSPLHF	TGTGCCAGCCGAACCGGGACAGACTATAATTCACCCCTCCACTTT
TRBV28	TRBJ2-5	.	.	CASSSRGTPQETQYF	TGTGCCAGCAGTTCCCGCGGGACTCCACAAGAGACCCAGTACTTC
TRBV30	TRBJ1-2	TRBD1	medium-sized	CACIGQGTNYGYTF	TGTGCCTGCATTGGACAGGGGACCAACTATGGCTACACCTTC
TRBV27	TRBJ2-7	TRBD1	.	CASSRGTGWDEQYF	TGTGCCAGCAGCCGCGGGACAGGGTGGGACGAGCAGTACTTC
TRBV29-1	TRBJ2-3	TRBD1	.	CSVDDRASTDTQYF	TGCAGCGTTGATGACAGGGCAAGCACAGATACGCAGTATTTT
TRBV6-6	TRBJ2-1	.	.	CASRKDSFNEQFF	TGTGCCAGCAGAAAAGACAGCTTCAATGAGCAGTTCTTC
TRBV2	TRBJ2-1	TRBD1	.	CASRDRAYNEQFF	TGTGCCAGCCGGGACAGGGCCTACAATGAGCAGTTCTTC
TRBV15	TRBJ1-2	TRBD1	.	CATSRARGNGYTF	TGTGCCACCAGCAGAGCCAGGGGGAATGGCTACACCTTC
TRBV6-6	TRBJ2-1	TRBD2	.	CASSWETSGYNEQFF	TGTGCCAGCAGTTGGGAGACTAGCGGGTACAATGAGCAGTTCTTC
TRBV11-2	TRBJ2-5	TRBD2	.	CASSSSGFEETQYF	TGTGCCAGCAGTTCTAGCGGGTTCGAGGAGACCCAGTACTTC
TRBV19	TRBJ1-2	.	few	CASRPQGEEHGYTF	TGTGCCAGTAGGCCTCAGGGAGAGGAGCATGGCTACACCTTC
TRBV5-1	TRBJ1-2	.	.	CASSSPTQGYGYTF	TGCGCCAGCAGCTCCCCGACCCAGGGCTATGGCTACACCTTC
TRBV5-1	TRBJ1-2	.	.	CASSRSLGAGVGYTF	TGCGCCAGCAGTAGGTCGCTGGGGGCGGGTGTTGGCTACACCTTC
TRBV6-1	TRBJ2-7	TRBD1	.	CASSEWTGDNEQYF	TGTGCCAGCAGTGAATGGACAGGGGACAACGAGCAGTACTTC
TRBV9	TRBJ2-1	.	.	CASSLEGFTGDSYNEQFF	TGTGCCAGCAGCTTAGAGGGCTTTACGGGAGACTCCTACAATGAGCAGTTCTTC
TRBV15	TRBJ2-1	TRBD2	.	CATSRGTSGYNEQFF	TGTGCCACCAGCAGAGGGACTAGCGGTTACAATGAGCAGTTCTTC
TRBV4-1	TRBJ1-1	.	.	CASSQDLQGNTEAFF	TGCGCCAGCAGCCAAGATCTACAGGGGAACACTGAAGCTTTCTTT
TRBV29-1	TRBJ1-3	.	.	CSGADGNSGNTIYF	TGCAGCGGGGCTGACGGTAACTCTGGAAACACCATATATTTT
TRBV29-1	TRBJ1-2	.	.	CSVDQGGYGYTF	TGCAGCGTTGACCAGGGAGGCTATGGCTACACCTTC
TRBV7-9	TRBJ2-7	.	.	CASSLGGSRYEQYF	TGTGCCAGCAGCTTAGGTGGATCCAGATACGAGCAGTACTTC
TRBV10-3	TRBJ1-1	TRBD1	.	CAITKTGDTEAFF	TGTGCCATAACCAAGACAGGGGACACTGAAGCTTTCTTT
TRBV5-8	TRBJ2-5	.	.	CASSYGTGGQETQYF	TGTGCCAGCAGCTATGGGACGGGCGGCCAAGAGACCCAGTACTTC
TRBV29-1	TRBJ2-1	TRBD2	.	CSPTSGRGNEQFF	TGCAGCCCTACTAGCGGGAGGGGAAATGAGCAGTTCTTC
TRBV18	TRBJ1-2	.	.	CASSPAAERGGYTF	TGTGCCAGCTCACCAGCGGCCGAGAGGGGAGGCTACACCTTC
TRBV30	TRBJ2-3	TRBD2	once	CASETSGSTDTQYF	TGTGCCTCCGAAACTAGCGGCAGCACAGATACGCAGTATTTT
TRBV13	TRBJ2-2	TRBD1	.	CASRDRGDTGELFF	TGTGCCAGCAGGGACAGGGGTGACACCGGGGAGCTGTTTTTT
TRBV19	TRBJ2-1	.	.	CASSITGPWDNGQFF	TGTGCCAGTAGTATAACAGGCCCCTGGGACAATGGGCAGTTCTTC
TRBV7-2	TRBJ2-1	TRBD2	.	CASSSGLAVDEQFF	TGTGCCAGCAGCTCGGGACTAGCAGTGGATGAGCAGTTCTTC
TRBV2	TRBJ1-4	.	.	CASIPGTNIEKLFF	TGTGCCAGCATTCCCGGGACAAACATTGAAAAACTGTTTTTT
TRBV28	TRBJ2-4	TRBD1	.	CASSSPGGAGNIQYF	TGTGCCAGCAGCTCACCAGGGGGCGCGGGAAACATTCAGTACTTC
TRBV5-4	TRBJ2-2	.	.	CASSPQGSSYLF	TGTGCCAGCAGCCCGCAGGGGTCCTCATACCTGTTT
TRBV10-2	TRBJ2-7	TRBD1	.	CASRFGQGTYEQYF	TGCGCCAGCCGGTTTGGACAGGGAACCTACGAGCAGTACTTC
TRBV29-1	TRBJ2-1	.	.	CSVEEAWEQFF	TGCAGCGTTGAAGAAGCGTGGGAGCAGTTCTTC
TRBV6-5	TRBJ1-6	.	.	CASSFRVYNSPLHF	TGTGCCAGCAGCTTCCGGGTTTATAATTCACCCCTCCACTTT
TRBV7-2	TRBJ1-1	TRBD1	.	CASSPRTGPGRSNTEAFF	TGTGCCAGCAGCCCGAGGACAGGGCCGGGTAGGTCGAACACTGAAGCTTTCTTT
TRBV11-3	TRBJ2-1	TRBD2	.	CASSLEVAGGSYNEQFF	TGTGCCAGCAGCTTAGAGGTAGCGGGGGGTTCCTACAATGAGCAGTTCTTC
TRBV19	TRBJ1-2	TRBD1	medium-sized	CASSITGEVGGYTF	TGTGCCAGTAGTATCACAGGGGAAGTCGGCGGCTACACCTTC
TRBV4-1	TRBJ2-7	TRBD1	.	CASSLKTGETYEQYF	TGCGCCAGCAGCCTAAAGACAGGGGAAACGTACGAGCAGTACTTC
TRBV12-1	TRBJ2-7	.	.	CASSPARNGRRYEQYF	TGTGCCAGCAGCCCGGCCCGAAACGGGAGAAGGTACGAGCAGTACTTC
TRBV5-1	TRBJ2-5	TRBD2	once	CASSLVLAGETQYF	TGCGCCAGCAGCTTGGTGCTAGCGGGAGAGACCCAGTACTTC
TRBV29-1	TRBJ1-5	.	once	CSVRQGPFNQPQHF	TGCAGCGTTAGGCAGGGACCTTTCAATCAGCCCCAGCATTTT
TRBV11-2	TRBJ2-5	.	.	CASSFTGGETQYF	TGTGCCAGCAGCTTCACCGGAGGGGAGACCCAGTACTTC
TRBV4-1	TRBJ1-2	.	.	CASSQGVLQRGYTF	TGCGCCAGCAGCCAAGGCGTACTCCAACGGGGCTACACCTTC
TRBV4-3	TRBJ2-7	TRBD2	.	CASSQATSVGYSYEQYF	TGCGCCAGCAGCCAAGCGACTAGCGTTGGGTACAGCTACGAGCAGTACTTC